This is a list of T cell receptor beta chains from one sample in a study of T cells after yellow fever vaccination. Using its own MiXCR run on the 5' RACE reads, TCRdb lists one record per CDR3 protein. The sample holds about 400,000 distinct CDR3 sequences, around 10% seen once. Here the sequenced sample was PBMCs, taken on the day of the first yellow fever vaccination. The receptors here all came from a man between 18 and 35 years old who received the YFV17D yellow fever vaccine. Each CDR3 is given with its conserved first and last residue. Each record gives: V gene, clone size, J gene, D gene, CDR3 DNA, CDR3 protein. D genes are given only for firm matches. Rows may omit the clone size; those that give it use once, few, many or a size class.

>TRBV3-1|.|TRBJ2-6|.
TGTGCCAGCAGCCAATGGACCCGGGGGGCCAACGTCCTGACTTTC
CASSQWTRGANVLTF
>TRBV29-1|.|TRBJ2-2|.
TGCAGCGTTGAGTTATCGGACGACTACACCGGGGAGCTGTTTTTT
CSVELSDDYTGELFF
>TRBV4-3|few|TRBJ2-3|TRBD2
TGCGCCAGCAGCCAGCCCGGGGGGATAAGCACAGATACGCAGTATTTT
CASSQPGGISTDTQYF
>TRBV5-4|.|TRBJ2-2|.
TGTGCCAGCAGCCGGGCTGAGGCTGGGTACACCGGGGAGCTGTTTTTT
CASSRAEAGYTGELFF
>TRBV4-3|.|TRBJ2-3|.
TGCGCCAGCAGCCAAGATGTTAGCACAGATACGCAGTATTTT
CASSQDVSTDTQYF
>TRBV20-1|.|TRBJ1-6|TRBD1
TGCAGTGCTAGAGCGACAGGGGAAGACTCACCCCTCCACTTT
CSARATGEDSPLHF
>TRBV10-3|.|TRBJ2-1|TRBD1
TGTGCCATCCAGCAAGGACAGGGGAACGATGAGCAGTTCTTC
CAIQQGQGNDEQFF
>TRBV20-1|few|TRBJ2-1|.
TGCAGTGCTAGCGGGGATCGAGTCGATGAGCAGTTCTTC
CSASGDRVDEQFF
>TRBV5-1|.|TRBJ2-3|.
TGCGCCAGCAGCTCTCTTTGGGGTATCGCAGATACGCAGTATTTT
CASSSLWGIADTQYF
>TRBV6-5|.|TRBJ1-6|.
TGTGCCAGCAGTTACCAGGGTGCCTATAATTCACCCCTCCACTTT
CASSYQGAYNSPLHF
>TRBV25-1|many|TRBJ1-1|.
TGTGCCAGCAGTTTATTAATGAACACTGAAGCTTTCTTT
CASSLLMNTEAFF
>TRBV10-2|many|TRBJ2-7|TRBD1
TGCGCCAGCAGTGATCGGAGGGGGACAGGGGGGCTCGAGCAGTACTTC
CASSDRRGTGGLEQYF
>TRBV7-8|.|TRBJ2-3|.
TGTGCCAGCAGCCCCTCACCGGGAACAGATACGCAGTATTTT
CASSPSPGTDTQYF
>TRBV4-1|few|TRBJ2-7|TRBD2
TGCGCCAGCAGCCAATGGTGGCGGGGGGTCTACGAGCAGTACTTC
CASSQWWRGVYEQYF
>TRBV5-1|many|TRBJ2-3|.
TGCGCCAGCAGTAAAATCGGGGCGGATACCACAGATACGCAGTATTTT
CASSKIGADTTDTQYF
>TRBV5-1|few|TRBJ2-3|TRBD2
TGCGCCAGCAGCTTGCTAGCGGGGGCTGCGTCTACGCAGTATTTT
CASSLLAGAASTQYF
>TRBV4-1|many|TRBJ2-7|TRBD1
TGCGCCAGCAGCCTGGGGACAGTGGCCTACTACGAGCAGTACTTC
CASSLGTVAYYEQYF
>TRBV5-4|few|TRBJ2-5|.
TGTGCCAGCAGCGTAGAGAACATGCGCCAAGAGACCCAGTACTTC
CASSVENMRQETQYF
>TRBV11-2|few|TRBJ2-7|TRBD2
TGTGCCAGCAGCTTAACCGGACTAGCGGGGGGATTCTCCTACGAGCAGTACTTC
CASSLTGLAGGFSYEQYF
>TRBV9|few|TRBJ1-1|.
TGTGCCAGCAGCGTCAGGGAAGGGAACACTGAAGCTTTCTTT
CASSVREGNTEAFF
>TRBV7-2|few|TRBJ2-3|TRBD2
TGTGCCAGCAGGCTATCGGGGGGGCCCGATACGCAGTATTTT
CASRLSGGPDTQYF
>TRBV25-1|many|TRBJ2-5|.
TGTGCCAGCTCCGGTCAAGAGACCCAGTACTTC
CASSGQETQYF
>TRBV5-1|.|TRBJ2-2|TRBD1
TGCGCCAGCAGCCGTCCCGGGACAGGGACGAGCACCGGGGAGCTGTTTTTT
CASSRPGTGTSTGELFF
>TRBV18|.|TRBJ1-3|.
TGTGCCAGCTCACCGGGACTTACTGGAAACACCATATATTTT
CASSPGLTGNTIYF
>TRBV5-5|few|TRBJ2-5|TRBD1
TGTGCCAGCAGCCGGAACTCTCCGGGACAGGGACAAGAGACCCAGTACTTC
CASSRNSPGQGQETQYF
>TRBV12-3/TRBV12-4|.|TRBJ2-1|TRBD2
TGTGCCAGCAGTCGGTCGAGCGGGGGGCCCCGCAATGAGCAGTTCTTC
CASSRSSGGPRNEQFF
>TRBV24-1|.|TRBJ2-3|.
TGTGCCACCGCGCGAGGGGGGACAGATACGCAGTATTTT
CATARGGTDTQYF
>TRBV10-3|.|TRBJ2-5|.
TGTGCCATCCGCAGGGCCGACCAAGAGACCCAGTACTTC
CAIRRADQETQYF